This T cell receptor (beta chain) was documented in a study of CD8 T cells in ankylosing spondylitis. Whole-study findings and limits: It was reported that disease-linked clones were significantly enriched in matched ankylosing spondylitis synovial fluid. Blood from ankylosing spondylitis patients appeared to carry a characteristic roughly 8-variant TCR beta motif. Previously reported in reactive arthritis synovial fluid and blood were some of the motif variants. Disease-associated clones were CD8+ and fairly uncommon in peripheral blood.

This clonotype was detected many times. Its specificity is not known. V trimming: 0 bases; J trimming: 3 bases; junction bases outside the gene matches: 6. This CDR3 spans 15 amino acids. The V gene's germline CDR1 is DFQATT and CDR2 SNEGSKA (reference sequence). The TCR beta libraries were generated through quantitative 5'-RACE incorporating molecular barcodes. TCRdb processed the 5' RACE reads anew with MiXCR; each CDR3 protein has one entry. The data contain 200,000 to 250,000 distinct CDR3 sequences, around 6.6% of them singletons. The chain joins TRBV20-1 to TRBJ2-7; 9 nucleotides agree with TRBD2. The receptor was isolated from a male donor with ankylosing spondylitis. Sequencing used blood, either unsorted or a sorted T cell fraction (not recorded which). The CDR3 sequence is CSARDAGGLGYEQYF. CDR3 sequence (DNA): TGCAGTGCTAGAGATGCGGGGGGGTTAGGCTACGAGCAGTACTTC.